This T cell receptor beta chain stems from a study of cytomegalovirus exposure and HLA in healthy donors. The PCR used 60 Vbeta and 13 Jbeta primers. Sequencing was performed with immunoSEQ multiplex PCR; in TCRdb, only in-frame clones are kept and a portion is missing. The sample has 75,000 to 95,000 clones, just under 80% seen once. The V end lost 6 bases, the J end lost 1 base, and 22 bases lay between the germline ends. CDR3 size: 17 residues. Germline V lookup: CDR1 LNHDA, CDR2 SQIVND (reference sequence). This clonotype was sampled from a male donor in good health and CMV-seropositive. The sequenced sample was PBMCs. This rearrangement joins TRBV19 to TRBJ2-7; D might be TRBD2 (6 bases). The CDR3 coding sequence is TGTGCCAGTAGAACAGGCGGGGCGAGAGGGTCTTCCTACGAGCAGTACTTC. Its translation: CASRTGGARGSSYEQYF.